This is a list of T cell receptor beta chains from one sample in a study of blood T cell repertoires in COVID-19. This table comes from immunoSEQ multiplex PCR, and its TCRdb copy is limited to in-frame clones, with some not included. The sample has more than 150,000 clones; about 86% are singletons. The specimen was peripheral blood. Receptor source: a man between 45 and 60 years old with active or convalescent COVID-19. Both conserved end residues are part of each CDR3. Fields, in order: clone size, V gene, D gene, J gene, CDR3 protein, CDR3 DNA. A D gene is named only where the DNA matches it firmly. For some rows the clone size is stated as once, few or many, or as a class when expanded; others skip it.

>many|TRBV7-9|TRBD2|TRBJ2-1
CASSRGLAGVDNEQFF
TGTGCCAGCAGCAGAGGACTAGCGGGAGTCGACAATGAGCAGTTCTTC
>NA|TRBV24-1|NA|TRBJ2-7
CATRGASSYEQYF
TGTGCCACCAGAGGAGCGAGCTCCTACGAGCAGTACTTC
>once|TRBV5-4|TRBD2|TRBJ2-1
CASSLPSGTRQFF
TGTGCCAGCAGCCTTCCTAGCGGAACTAGGCAGTTCTTC
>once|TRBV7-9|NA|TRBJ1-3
CASSLGGRGGVSGNTIYF
TGTGCCAGCAGCTTAGGGGGACGAGGGGGAGTCTCTGGAAACACCATATATTTT
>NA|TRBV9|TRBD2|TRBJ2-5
CASSVAAGALRETQYF
TGTGCCAGCAGCGTAGCAGCGGGAGCCCTCCGGGAGACCCAGTACTTC
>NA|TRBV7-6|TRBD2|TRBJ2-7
CASSFSGAPSYEQYF
TGTGCCAGCAGCTTTAGCGGGGCGCCTTCCTACGAGCAGTACTTC
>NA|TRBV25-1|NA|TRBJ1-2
CASSSTGSYGYTF
TGTGCCAGCAGCTCCACAGGTTCCTATGGCTACACCTTC
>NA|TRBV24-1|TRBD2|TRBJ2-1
CATGIRGGNNEQFF
TGTGCCACCGGTATTCGGGGGGGCAACAATGAGCAGTTCTTC
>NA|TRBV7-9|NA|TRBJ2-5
CASSFPGLGETQYF
TGTGCCAGCAGCTTTCCGGGACTGGGAGAGACCCAGTACTTC
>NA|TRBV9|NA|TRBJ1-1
CASSVVSGNTEAFF
TGTGCCAGCAGCGTAGTGAGCGGGAACACTGAAGCTTTCTTT
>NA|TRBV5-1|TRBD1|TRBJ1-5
CASSLGTGYDSNQPQHF
TGCGCCAGCAGCTTGGGGACAGGTTATGATAGCAATCAGCCCCAGCATTTT
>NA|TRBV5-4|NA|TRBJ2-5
CATGVGGQETQYF
TGTGCCACCGGGGTAGGAGGACAAGAGACCCAGTACTTC
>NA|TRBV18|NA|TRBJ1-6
CASSQQNSPLHF
TGTGCCAGCTCACAGCAAAATTCACCCCTCCACTTT
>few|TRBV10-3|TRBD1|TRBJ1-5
CAISAGTGSNQPQHF
TGTGCCATCAGCGCCGGGACAGGTAGCAATCAGCCCCAGCATTTT
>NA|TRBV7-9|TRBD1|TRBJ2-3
CASSSYRGRRDTQYF
TGTGCCAGCAGCTCCTACAGGGGGCGAAGAGATACGCAGTATTTT
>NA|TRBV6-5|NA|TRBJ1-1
CASRFAGGNTEAFF
TGTGCCAGCAGGTTTGCGGGGGGGAACACTGAAGCTTTCTTT
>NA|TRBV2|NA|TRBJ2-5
CASSRAQETQYF
TGTGCCAGCAGCAGGGCTCAAGAGACCCAGTACTTC
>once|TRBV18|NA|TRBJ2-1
CASSPFGTQPYNEQFF
TGTGCCAGCTCACCGTTCGGGACTCAACCCTACAATGAGCAGTTCTTC
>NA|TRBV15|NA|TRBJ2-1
CATSRVLATYNEQFF
TGTGCCACCAGCAGAGTTCTAGCTACCTACAATGAGCAGTTCTTC
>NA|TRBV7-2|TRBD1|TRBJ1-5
CASSYGQGAGQPQHF
TGTGCCAGCAGTTACGGACAGGGGGCCGGACAGCCCCAGCATTTT
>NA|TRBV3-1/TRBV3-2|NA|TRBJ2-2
CASSQGVPGTGELFF
TGTGCCAGCAGCCAAGGAGTTCCGGGGACCGGGGAGCTGTTTTTT
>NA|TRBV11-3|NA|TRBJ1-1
CASSFRGRNTEAFF
TGTGCCAGCAGCTTCCGGGGGAGGAACACTGAAGCTTTCTTT
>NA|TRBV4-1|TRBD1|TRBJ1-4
CASSQRSDRGINNEKLFF
TGCGCCAGCAGCCAACGGTCTGACAGGGGGATAAATAATGAAAAACTGTTTTTT
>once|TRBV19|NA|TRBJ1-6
CASSISAGANSPLHF
TGTGCCAGTAGTATTTCGGCGGGGGCTAATTCACCCCTCCACTTT
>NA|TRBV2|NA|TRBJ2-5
CASSEGRQETQYF
TGTGCCAGCAGTGAGGGGCGGCAAGAGACCCAGTACTTC
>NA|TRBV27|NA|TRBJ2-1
CASSFGVSSYNEQFF
TGTGCCAGCAGTTTCGGAGTCAGCTCCTACAATGAGCAGTTCTTC
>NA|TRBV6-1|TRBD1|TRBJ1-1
CASRGQGGVSEAFF
TGTGCCAGCAGGGGACAGGGAGGTGTGTCTGAAGCTTTCTTT
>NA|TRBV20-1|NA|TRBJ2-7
CSATNRYEQYF
TGCAGTGCTACAAACAGATACGAGCAGTACTTC
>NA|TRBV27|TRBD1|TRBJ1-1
CASSLQGAREAFF
TGTGCCAGCAGTTTGCAGGGGGCAAGAGAAGCTTTCTTT
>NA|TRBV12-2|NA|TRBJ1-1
CASRLDPGDRVLTEAFF
TGTGCAAGTCGCTTAGATCCGGGGGACAGGGTGCTCACTGAAGCTTTCTTT
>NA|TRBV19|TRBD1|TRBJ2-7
CASSTRQGSSYEQYF
TGTGCCAGTAGTACCCGACAGGGGAGCTCCTACGAGCAGTACTTC
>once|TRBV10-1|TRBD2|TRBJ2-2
CASSETSGGANTGELFF
TGCGCCAGCAGTGAGACTAGCGGGGGGGCTAACACCGGGGAGCTGTTTTTT
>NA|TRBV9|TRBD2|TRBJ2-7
CASSGEAGVAYEQYF
TGTGCCAGCAGCGGAGAAGCGGGAGTGGCCTACGAGCAGTACTTC
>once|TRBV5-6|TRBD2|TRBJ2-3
CASSLGAGGSMNTQYF
TGTGCCAGCAGCTTGGGCGCGGGCGGGAGTATGAATACGCAGTATTTT
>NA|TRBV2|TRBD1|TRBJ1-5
CASRKGTGDNQPQHF
TGTGCCAGCAGGAAAGGGACAGGGGACAATCAGCCCCAGCATTTT
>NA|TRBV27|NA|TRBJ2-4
CASSLLRGNIQYF
TGTGCCAGCAGTTTACTTAGGGGAAACATTCAGTACTTC
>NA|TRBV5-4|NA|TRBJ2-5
CASRSPANQETQYF
TGTGCCAGCAGATCCCCAGCGAACCAAGAGACCCAGTACTTC
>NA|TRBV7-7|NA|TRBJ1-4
CASGTRGGEKLFF
TGTGCTAGCGGCACCCGCGGGGGGGAAAAACTGTTTTTT
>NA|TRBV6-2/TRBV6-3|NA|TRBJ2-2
CASSQIGQRDTGELFF
TGTGCCAGCAGTCAAATAGGACAGAGAGACACCGGGGAGCTGTTTTTT
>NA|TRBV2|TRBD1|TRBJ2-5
CASSVVRGPETQYF
TGTGCCAGCAGTGTAGTTAGGGGGCCGGAGACCCAGTACTTC
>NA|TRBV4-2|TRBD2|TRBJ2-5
CASSRSGEETQYF
TGTGCCAGCAGCCGCAGCGGGGAAGAGACCCAGTACTTC
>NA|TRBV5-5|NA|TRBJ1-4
CASSLAEVATNEKLFF
TGTGCCAGCAGCTTGGCGGAGGTTGCAACTAATGAAAAACTGTTTTTT
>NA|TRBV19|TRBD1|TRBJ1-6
CASSRQGSSTLHF
TGTGCCAGTAGTAGACAGGGGTCCTCTACCCTCCACTTT
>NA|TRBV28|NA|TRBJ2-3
CASSFGGVTDTQYF
TGTGCCAGCAGTTTTGGCGGGGTCACAGATACGCAGTATTTT
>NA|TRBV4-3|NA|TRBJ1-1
CASSQNREGTEAFF
TGCGCCAGCAGCCAGAACAGGGAAGGAACTGAAGCTTTCTTT
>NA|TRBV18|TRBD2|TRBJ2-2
CASSPPNSLQRGGGELFF
TGTGCCAGCTCACCACCGAATTCTCTCCAACGCGGGGGCGGGGAGCTGTTTTTT
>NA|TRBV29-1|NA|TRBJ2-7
CSVEVRTNEQYF
TGCAGCGTTGAAGTCCGGACTAACGAGCAGTACTTC
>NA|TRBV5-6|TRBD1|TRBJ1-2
CASSPGTALYGYTF
TGTGCCAGCAGCCCAGGGACAGCTCTCTATGGCTACACCTTC
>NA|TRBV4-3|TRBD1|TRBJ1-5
CASSRGNPTGSNQPQHF
TGCGCCAGCAGCCGCGGTAACCCGACAGGGTCCAATCAGCCCCAGCATTTT
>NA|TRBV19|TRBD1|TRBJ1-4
CASSTGTATNEKLFF
TGTGCCAGTAGCACCGGGACAGCGACTAATGAAAAACTGTTTTTT
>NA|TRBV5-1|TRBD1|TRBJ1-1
CASTLTGGRTEAFF
TGCGCCAGCACGCTGACAGGGGGGCGAACTGAAGCTTTCTTT